The clone carrying this TCR beta chain turned up a few times. The data were obtained in a study of blood T cell repertoires in COVID-19. On the study more broadly: T cells, B-cell-depleted T cells, or PBMCs provided the cDNA or gDNA that served as material.

This CDR3 comprises 16 residues. Trimming removed 0 bases from V and 4 bases from J; junction bases left unmatched: 4. Germline values: CDR1 MNHEY, CDR2 SVGEGT. Repertoires were generated with immunoSEQ multiplex PCR, while TCRdb's copy carries only in-frame clones and drops some. The sample holds more than 65,000 clones, 65% to 85% seen once. This sequence originates from a man aged 45-60 years with active COVID-19. The sample was peripheral blood. V and J are TRBV6-2 or TRBV6-3 and TRBJ2-2, with 8 bases lining up with TRBD1. CDR3 sequence: CASSYSGQGVTGELFF. DNA for the CDR3: TGTGCCAGCAGTTACTCAGGACAGGGAGTCACCGGGGAGCTGTTTTTT.